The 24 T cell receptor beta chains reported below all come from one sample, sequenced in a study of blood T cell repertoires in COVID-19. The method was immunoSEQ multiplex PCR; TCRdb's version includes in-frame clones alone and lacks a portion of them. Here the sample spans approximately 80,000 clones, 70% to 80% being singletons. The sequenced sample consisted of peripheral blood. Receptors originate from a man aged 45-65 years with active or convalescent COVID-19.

The CDR3 is CASSPHGGGRFDTQYF. The DNA for the CDR3 is TGTGCCAGCAGCCCCCACGGGGGGGGTCGGTTCGATACGCAGTATTTT. This chain joins TRBV5-6 and TRBJ2-3; TRBD2 agrees at 8 bases. CDR1 and CDR2 from the germline V gene are SGHDT and YYEEEE. V dropped 4 bases and J dropped 6; count of bases not matched to a gene: 13. This CDR3 is built from 16 residues.

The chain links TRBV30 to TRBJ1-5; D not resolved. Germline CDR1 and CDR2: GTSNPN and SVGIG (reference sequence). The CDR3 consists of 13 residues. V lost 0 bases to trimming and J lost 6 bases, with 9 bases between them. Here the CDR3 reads CAWSVRESQPQHF. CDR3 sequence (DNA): TGTGCCTGGAGTGTACGGGAGAGTCAGCCCCAGCATTTT.

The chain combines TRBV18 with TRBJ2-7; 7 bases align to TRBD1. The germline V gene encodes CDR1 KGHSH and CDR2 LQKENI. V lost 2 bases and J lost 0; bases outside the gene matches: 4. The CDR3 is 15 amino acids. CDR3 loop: CASSPSPGGSYEQYF. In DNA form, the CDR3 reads TGTGCCAGCTCACCATCGCCAGGGGGCTCCTACGAGCAGTACTTC.

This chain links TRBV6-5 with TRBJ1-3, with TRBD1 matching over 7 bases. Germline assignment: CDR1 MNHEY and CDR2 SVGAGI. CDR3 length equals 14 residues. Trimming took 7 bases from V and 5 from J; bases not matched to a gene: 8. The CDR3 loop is CASTSTGPRNTIYF. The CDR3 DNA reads TGTGCCAGCACCTCGACAGGGCCCAGAAACACCATATATTTT.

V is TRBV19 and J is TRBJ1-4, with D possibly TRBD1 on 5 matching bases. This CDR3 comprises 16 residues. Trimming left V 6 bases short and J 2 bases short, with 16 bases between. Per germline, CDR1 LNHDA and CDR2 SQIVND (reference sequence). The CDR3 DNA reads TGTGCCAGTAGGGGGCGAGGAATCGGGACTAATGAAAAACTGTTTTTT. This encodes CASRGRGIGTNEKLFF.

CDR3 coding DNA: TGCGCCAGCAGCTTGGCCGGTTGGGCTAGCGGGGGCACGAGGAACATTCAGTACTTC. This codes for CASSLAGWASGGTRNIQYF. The V gene is TRBV5-1, the J gene TRBJ2-4; 10 positions agree with TRBD2. The CDR3 is made up of 19 amino acids. The germline V gene has CDR1 SGHRS and CDR2 YFSETQ. V was pared by 0 bases and J by 7 bases, with 16 bases of the junction left unmatched.

CDR3 protein: CASSPGGQGYGYTF. CDR3 DNA sequence: TGCGCCAGCAGTCCTGGGGGACAGGGTTATGGCTACACCTTC. The chain is built from TRBV10-1 and TRBJ1-2; TRBD1 matches 9 bases. Germline lookup yields CDR1 WNHNN and CDR2 SYGVQD (reference sequence). The CDR3 extends over 14 amino acids. After removal of 5 bases from V and 5 bases from J, the junction contained 6 bases not matched to a gene.

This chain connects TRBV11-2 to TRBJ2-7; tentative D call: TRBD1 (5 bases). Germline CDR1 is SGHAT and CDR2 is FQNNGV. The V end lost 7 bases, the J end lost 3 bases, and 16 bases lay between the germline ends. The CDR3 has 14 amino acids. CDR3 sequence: CASTQGAYGYEQYF. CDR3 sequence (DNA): TGTGCCAGCACTCAAGGGGCCTATGGCTACGAGCAGTACTTC.

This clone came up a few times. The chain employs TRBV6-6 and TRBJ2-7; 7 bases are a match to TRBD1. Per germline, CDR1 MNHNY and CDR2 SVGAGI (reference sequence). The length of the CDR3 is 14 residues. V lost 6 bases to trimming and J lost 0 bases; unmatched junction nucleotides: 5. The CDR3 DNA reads TGTGCCAGCAGCCTGGGACAGATCTCCTACGAGCAGTACTTC. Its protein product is CASSLGQISYEQYF.

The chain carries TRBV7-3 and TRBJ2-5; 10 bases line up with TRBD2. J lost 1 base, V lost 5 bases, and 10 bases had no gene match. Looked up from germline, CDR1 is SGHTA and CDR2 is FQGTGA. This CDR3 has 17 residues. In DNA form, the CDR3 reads TGTGCCAGCAGCCCAGGGGCCCAGCGGGGGGGCCAAGAGACCCAGTACTTC. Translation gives CASSPGAQRGGQETQYF.

Here the CDR3 reads CASRPRQPNQPQHF. CDR3 bases: TGTGCCAGCAGACCTCGACAGCCCAATCAGCCCCAGCATTTT. V usage is TRBV5-8 and J usage is TRBJ1-5; perhaps TRBD1 as D (5 bases). Germline V gene data show CDR1 as SGHTS and CDR2 as YDEGEE. V was trimmed by 5 bases and J by 3 bases, leaving 12 bases between them. CDR3 length: 14 amino acids.

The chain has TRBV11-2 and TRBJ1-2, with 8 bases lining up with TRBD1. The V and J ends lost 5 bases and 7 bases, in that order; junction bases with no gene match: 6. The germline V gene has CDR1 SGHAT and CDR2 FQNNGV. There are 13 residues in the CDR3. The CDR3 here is CASSQHQGAGYTF. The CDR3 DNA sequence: TGTGCCAGCAGCCAACATCAGGGGGCTGGCTACACCTTC.

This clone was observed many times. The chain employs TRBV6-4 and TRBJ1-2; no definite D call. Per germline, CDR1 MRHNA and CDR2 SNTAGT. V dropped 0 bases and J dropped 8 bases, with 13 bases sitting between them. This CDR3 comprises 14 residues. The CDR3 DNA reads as TGTGCCAGCAGTGACTCGAACCGGCTCGGGGGCTACACCTTC. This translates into CASSDSNRLGGYTF.

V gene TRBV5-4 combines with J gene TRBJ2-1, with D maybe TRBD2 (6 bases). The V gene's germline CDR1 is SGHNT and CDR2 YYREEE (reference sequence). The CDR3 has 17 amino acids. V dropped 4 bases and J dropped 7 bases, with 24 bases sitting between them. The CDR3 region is CASSTGGLASGLNEQFF. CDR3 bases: TGTGCCAGCAGCACTGGAGGGCTAGCGAGTGGCCTTAATGAGCAGTTCTTC.

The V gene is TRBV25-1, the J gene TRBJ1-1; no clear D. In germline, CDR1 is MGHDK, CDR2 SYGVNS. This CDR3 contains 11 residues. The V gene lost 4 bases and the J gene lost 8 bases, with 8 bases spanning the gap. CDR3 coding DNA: TGTGCCAGCAGTGTCCTCAGGGAAGCTTTCTTT. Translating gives CASSVLREAFF.

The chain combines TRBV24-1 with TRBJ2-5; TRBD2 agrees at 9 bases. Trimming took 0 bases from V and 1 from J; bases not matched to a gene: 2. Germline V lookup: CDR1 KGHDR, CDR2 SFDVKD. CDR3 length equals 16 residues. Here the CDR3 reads CATSDLQAGGQETQYF. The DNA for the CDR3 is TGTGCCACCAGTGATTTGCAAGCGGGGGGCCAAGAGACCCAGTACTTC.

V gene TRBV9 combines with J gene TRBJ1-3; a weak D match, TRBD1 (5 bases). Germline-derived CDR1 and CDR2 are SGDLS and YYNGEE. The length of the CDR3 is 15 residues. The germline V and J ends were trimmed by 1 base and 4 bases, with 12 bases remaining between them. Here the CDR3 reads CASSVREGLGNTIYF. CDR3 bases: TGTGCCAGCAGCGTAAGGGAGGGACTCGGAAACACCATATATTTT.

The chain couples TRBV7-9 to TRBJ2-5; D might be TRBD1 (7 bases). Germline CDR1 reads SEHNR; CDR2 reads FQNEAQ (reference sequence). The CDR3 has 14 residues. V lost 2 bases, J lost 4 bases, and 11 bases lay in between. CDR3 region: CASSLLQGGETQYF. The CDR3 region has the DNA TGTGCCAGCAGCTTATTGCAGGGGGGAGAGACCCAGTACTTC.

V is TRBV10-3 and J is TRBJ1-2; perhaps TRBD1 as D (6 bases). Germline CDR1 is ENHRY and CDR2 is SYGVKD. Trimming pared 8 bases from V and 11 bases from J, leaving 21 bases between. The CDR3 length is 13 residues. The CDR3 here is CAILDSFSASYTF. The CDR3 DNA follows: TGTGCCATCTTGGACAGCTTCTCTGCTTCTTACACCTTC.

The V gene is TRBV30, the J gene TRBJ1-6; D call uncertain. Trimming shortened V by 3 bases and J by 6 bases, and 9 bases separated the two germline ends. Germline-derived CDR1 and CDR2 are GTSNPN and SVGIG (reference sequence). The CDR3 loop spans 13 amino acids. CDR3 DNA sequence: TGTGCCTGGAGGCAGGATGGTAATTCACCCCTCCACTTT. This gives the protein CAWRQDGNSPLHF.

The CDR3 region is CASSLVTVWPGSTDTQYF. As DNA, the CDR3 is TGCGCCAGCAGCTTGGTAACTGTCTGGCCGGGGAGCACAGATACGCAGTATTTT. V is TRBV5-1 and J is TRBJ2-3; D might be TRBD2 (5 bases). The CDR3 loop spans 18 amino acids. From germline, CDR1 is SGHRS and CDR2 YFSETQ. The V end was cut by 0 bases, the J end by 0 bases, with 17 bases between.

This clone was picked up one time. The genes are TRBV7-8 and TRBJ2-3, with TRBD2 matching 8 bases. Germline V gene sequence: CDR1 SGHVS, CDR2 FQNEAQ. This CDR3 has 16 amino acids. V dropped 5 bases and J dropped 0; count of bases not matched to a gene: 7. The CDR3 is CASSRGGHGSTDTQYF. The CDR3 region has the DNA TGTGCCAGCAGCCGCGGGGGGCATGGAAGCACAGATACGCAGTATTTT.

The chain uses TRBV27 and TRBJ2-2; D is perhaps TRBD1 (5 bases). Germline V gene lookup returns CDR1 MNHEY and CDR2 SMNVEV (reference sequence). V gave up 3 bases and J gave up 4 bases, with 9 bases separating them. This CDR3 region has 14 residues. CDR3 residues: CASSFRQRTGELFF. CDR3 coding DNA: TGTGCCAGCAGTTTTAGACAGCGCACCGGGGAGCTGTTTTTT.

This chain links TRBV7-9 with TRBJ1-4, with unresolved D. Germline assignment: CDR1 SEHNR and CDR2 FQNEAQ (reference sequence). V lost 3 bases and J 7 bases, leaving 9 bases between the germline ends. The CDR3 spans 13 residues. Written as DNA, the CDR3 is TGTGCCAGCAGCTTTGGGCCAGGTGAAAAACTGTTTTTT. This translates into CASSFGPGEKLFF.